This record looks at one T cell receptor beta chain sequence and its context. Germline CDR1 is DFQATT and CDR2 is SNEGSKA (reference sequence). CDR3 length: 15 residues. The V and J ends lost 1 base and 4 bases respectively, with 14 bases between them. Each CDR3 protein gets one entry after TCRdb re-called the 5' RACE reads with MiXCR. The sample comprises some 490,000 distinct CDR3 sequences, 15% to 20% of which are singletons, and 9% to 15% rests with the top ten. The data derive from a study of T-cell memory formation after mild COVID-19. Source material: PBMCs or a T cell subset sorted from them (not recorded which). The V call is TRBV20-1, the J call TRBJ1-3; perhaps TRBD1 as D (6 bases). This clonotype was sampled from an adult woman who had mild COVID-19 (a few samples of this study predate the infection). Cell type and time point are not known. Here the CDR3 DNA reads TGCAGTGCTAGAGCCCAGACAGGATCGGGAAACACCATATATTTT. Its translation: CSARAQTGSGNTIYF.